This T cell receptor (beta chain) was documented in a study of shared clonotypes between healthy human individuals. Partitioning of CD4+ cells yielded a CD45RA+ naive subset and a CD45RA-negative memory subset. Data came from immunoSEQ multiplex PCR; TCRdb stores just in-frame clones and leaves some out. The sample carries about 2.4 million clones, approximately 94% recorded once. CDR3 length: 18 amino acids. The germline V and J ends were trimmed by 1 base and 0 bases, with 15 bases remaining between them. Looked up from germline, CDR1 is SGHTA and CDR2 is FQGNSA. The sequencing input was naive CD4+ T cells from PBMCs. The subset is: CD45RA+ positively selected. The V and J genes are TRBV7-2 and TRBJ1-4; weak D call: TRBD1 (5 bases). This receptor was taken from a man aged 18 to 30 in good health. Some clones in this sample may be carry-over from other donors' samples. CDR3 in amino acids: CASSLGSLPRATNEKLFF. CDR3 bases: TGTGCCAGCAGCTTAGGTTCTCTCCCCAGGGCAACTAATGAAAAACTGTTTTTT.